This entry lists 23 T cell receptor beta chains sequenced from one sample in a study of PD-1 blockade in mismatch repair-deficient tumors (dated by TCRdb to the late 2010s). The library was built by means of the immunoSEQ multiplex PCR assay. Held by TCRdb, this immuneACCESS table contains in-frame sequences only and omits some clones. Under half of the omission traces to an unresolved V gene where checked; the cause of the rest is unknown. For this sample there are about 19,000 clones; around 79% appear just once. The ten largest make up about 1.5% of the sample. Material: PBMCs, obtained 52 weeks after starting pembrolizumab. These receptors all stem from an adult with mismatch repair-deficient cancer.

The V and J genes are TRBV5-8 and TRBJ1-3; 9 nucleotides match TRBD1. The length of the CDR3 is 16 residues. Germline loops: CDR1 SGHTS, CDR2 YDEGEE. The J segment lost 0 bases and the V segment lost 0 bases, leaving 1 base of the junction unmatched. This chain's CDR3 is CASSLVQGASGNTIYF. CDR3 nucleotide sequence: TGTGCCAGCAGCTTGGTACAGGGGGCCTCTGGAAACACCATATATTTT. Full variable domain (outside the CDR3, taken from reference TRBV5-8 and TRBJ1-3): EAGVTQSPTHLIKTRGQQATLRCSPISGHTSVYWYQQALGLGLQFLLWYDEGEERNRGNFPPRFSGRQFPNYSSELNVNALELEDSALYLCASSLVQGASGNTIYFGEGSWLTVV.

The chain carries TRBV2 and TRBJ2-7, with TRBD2 matching over 9 bases. The CDR3 runs 14 residues. Losses at the gene ends were 6 bases for V and 3 bases for J; bases not matched to a gene: 6. CDR1 and CDR2 (germline): SNHLY, FYNNEI. This CDR3 reads CASSVAGVGYEQYF. CDR3 nucleotide sequence: TGTGCCAGCAGCGTAGCGGGAGTCGGCTACGAGCAGTACTTC.

The V call is TRBV9, the J call TRBJ2-7, with D possibly TRBD1 on 5 matching bases. Trimming cost V 4 bases and J 3 bases, with 17 bases left between them. The CDR3 length is 15 residues. Germline V gene data show CDR1 as SGDLS and CDR2 as YYNGEE. The CDR3 region has the DNA TGTGCCAGCAGCCCCACCCCAGGGTGGTTCTACGAGCAGTACTTC. Its translation is CASSPTPGWFYEQYF.

The rearrangement uses TRBV2 and TRBJ2-7, with 8 bases fitting TRBD1. This CDR3 has 13 residues. Germline V CDR1 and CDR2: SNHLY, FYNNEI. J was trimmed by 6 bases and V by 6 bases; bases with no gene match: 7. CDR3 loop: CASSRDRWREQYF. The DNA for the CDR3 is TGTGCCAGCAGCCGGGACAGGTGGCGCGAGCAGTACTTC.

J is TRBJ2-3 and V is TRBV7-5; the table's D gene call, TRBD2, was not cross checked with the DNA. TRBV7-5 is described as a pseudogene. CDR3 size: 18 residues. The CDR3 DNA sequence: TGTGCCAGAAGCTTATCACACCACGACGGGGAGAGCACAGATACGCAGTATTTT. It translates to CARSLSHHDGESTDTQYF.

This chain joins TRBV5-1 and TRBJ1-1; 9 bases fit TRBD1. In germline, CDR1 is SGHRS, CDR2 YFSETQ. CDR3 length: 13 residues. V shed 3 bases, J shed 4 bases, and the junction held 1 base outside the gene matches. The CDR3: CASSSTGGTEAFF. Written as DNA, the CDR3 is TGCGCCAGCAGCTCGACAGGGGGCACTGAAGCTTTCTTT.

The CDR3 DNA reads as TGCAGTGCTAGCCCTAGCTGGGAGCAGTTCTTC. Translation: CSASPSWEQFF. The chain couples TRBV20-1 to TRBJ2-1; tentatively, D is TRBD2 (5 bases). Germline loops: CDR1 DFQATT, CDR2 SNEGSKA (reference sequence). The CDR3 is made up of 11 amino acids. V lost 3 bases, J lost 10 bases, and 10 bases lay in between.

This clone was observed a few times. The chain couples TRBV2 to TRBJ2-7, with 7 bases lining up with TRBD1. Germline CDR1 reads SNHLY; CDR2 reads FYNNEI. This CDR3 has 14 residues. Trimming took 6 bases from V and 0 from J; bases not matched to a gene: 5. The CDR3, as DNA: TGTGCCAGCAGGGGACAGTGGAGCTCCTACGAGCAGTACTTC. It encodes CASRGQWSSYEQYF.

The chain carries TRBV12-5 and TRBJ2-1, with 11 bases identical to TRBD2. Germline loops: CDR1 LGHNT, CDR2 FRNRAP. V shed 1 base and J 7 bases; nucleotides not matched to a gene: 3. This CDR3 comprises 15 residues. The CDR3 DNA follows: TGTGCTAGTGGTTTGGGCCTAGCGGGAGGAAATGAGCAGTTCTTC. Translating it yields CASGLGLAGGNEQFF.

This chain joins TRBV27 and TRBJ2-7; 11 bases line up with TRBD1. The ends lost 6 bases at V and 5 bases at J; junction bases unmatched: 9. This CDR3 region has 15 residues. CDR1 and CDR2 (germline): MNHEY, SMNVEV (reference sequence). CDR3 in DNA: TGTGCCAGCAGCTTCAGGACAGGGGGCTCTAACGAGCAGTACTTC. This translates into CASSFRTGGSNEQYF.

The gene calls are TRBV7-3 and TRBJ2-5; the D is unclear. V lost 0 bases and J 1 base, leaving 3 bases between the germline ends. CDR1 and CDR2 from the germline V gene are SGHTA and FQGTGA. There are 13 residues in the CDR3. CDR3 DNA sequence: TGTGCCAGCAGCTTAACACTCCAAGAGACCCAGTACTTC. It specifies CASSLTLQETQYF.

This chain connects TRBV7-9 to TRBJ2-7, with D tentatively TRBD2 (7 bases). Germline CDR1 SEHNR, CDR2 FQNEAQ (reference sequence). Trimming removed 6 bases from V and 0 bases from J, with 15 bases in between. This CDR3 contains 15 residues. In DNA, the CDR3 is TGTGCCAGCAGGGGGGGGGCGACTAGCTCCTACGAGCAGTACTTC. The encoded protein is CASRGGATSSYEQYF.

J is TRBJ2-1 and V is TRBV9, with D possibly TRBD1 on 5 matching bases. Per the germline V gene, CDR1 is SGDLS and CDR2 is YYNGEE. This CDR3 is 13 amino acids long. Between the trimmed V and J ends, which lost 0 bases and 6 bases, there was a span of 7 bases. The CDR3 nucleotides are TGTGCCAGCAGCGTAGGCCAGGGCAATGAGCAGTTCTTC. Its translation is CASSVGQGNEQFF.

The V gene is TRBV10-3, the J gene TRBJ1-1, with a possible D match to TRBD1 (6 bases). This CDR3 spans 14 amino acids. CDR1 and CDR2 (germline): ENHRY, SYGVKD. V lost 3 bases and J 5 bases, leaving 13 bases between the germline ends. CDR3 region: CAISEQGSSTEAFF. The CDR3 DNA follows: TGTGCCATCAGTGAACAGGGTTCTAGTACTGAAGCTTTCTTT.

To note about this clone: This sample also contains other DNA sequences that code for the same CDR3. The J gene is TRBJ1-1, the V gene TRBV29-1; possibly TRBD1 for D (5 bases). Germline CDR1 and CDR2: SQVTM and ANQGSEA. The CDR3 spans 16 residues. Deletions cut 7 bases from V and 3 bases from J, with 24 bases between. The CDR3: CSASVGWGGEDTEAFF. Written as DNA, the CDR3 is TGCAGCGCCAGTGTCGGTTGGGGGGGTGAAGACACTGAAGCTTTCTTT. Combining the CDR3 with reference TRBV29-1 and TRBJ1-1 gives the whole variable domain SAVISQKPSRDICQRGTSLTIQCQVDSQVTMMFWYRQQPGQSLTLIATANQGSEATYESGFVIDKFPISRPNLTFSTLTVSNMSPEDSSIYLCSASVGWGGEDTEAFFGQGTRLTVV.

The chain joins TRBV5-4 to TRBJ2-1; TRBD2 matches 12 bases. The CDR3 totals 17 residues. The V segment lost 0 bases and the J segment 4 bases; nucleotides outside the gene matches: 5. Germline values: CDR1 SGHNT, CDR2 YYREEE (reference sequence). The CDR3 DNA is TGTGCCAGCAGCTTGGATGGTCTAGCGGGAGGGTACAATGAGCAGTTCTTC. This codes for CASSLDGLAGGYNEQFF.

The chain carries TRBV2 and TRBJ2-7; D not certain. The CDR3 has 12 residues. The ends were cut back, 6 bases at V and 0 bases at J, with 6 bases in the middle. The germline gives CDR1 SNHLY, CDR2 FYNNEI. The CDR3: CASSLSSYEQYF. The DNA of the CDR3 is TGTGCCAGCAGCCTTAGCTCCTACGAGCAGTACTTC.

V and J are TRBV29-1 and TRBJ2-3; TRBD2 might be the D (7 bases). V dropped 8 bases and J dropped 3 bases, with 15 bases sitting between them. The CDR3 sequence is 13 residues long. CDR1 SQVTM and CDR2 ANQGSEA come from the germline V gene. In DNA, the CDR3 is TGCAGCCTTATACAGGGAGGGACAGATACGCAGTATTTT. Translated: CSLIQGGTDTQYF.

This sequence joins TRBV6-5 and TRBJ2-1; no clear D. CDR1 is MNHEY and CDR2 is SVGAGI in the germline V gene. The V end was cut by 4 bases, the J end by 5 bases, with 9 bases between. The CDR3 is 13 amino acids. CDR3 amino acids: CASSSNGDNEQFF. CDR3 coding DNA: TGTGCCAGCAGTTCAAACGGAGACAATGAGCAGTTCTTC.

The V and J genes are TRBV2 and TRBJ1-5; TRBD1 matches at 11 bases. This CDR3 has 15 residues. Unmatched junction bases numbered 10, after V lost 6 bases and J lost 9 bases. Germline lookup yields CDR1 SNHLY and CDR2 FYNNEI. The CDR3 loop reads CASSMGGQGGRPQHF. The CDR3 nucleotides read TGTGCCAGCAGCATGGGGGGACAGGGGGGACGGCCCCAGCATTTT. The whole variable domain, filled in from reference TRBV2 and TRBJ1-5, reads EPEVTQTPSHQVTQMGQEVILRCVPISNHLYFYWYRQILGQKVEFLVSFYNNEISEKSEIFDDQFSVERPDGSNFTLKIRSTKLEDSAMYFCASSMGGQGGRPQHFGDGTRLSIL.

The genes are TRBV2 and TRBJ2-7; D might be TRBD1 (6 bases). CDR3 size: 15 residues. Trimming pared 6 bases from V and 2 bases from J, leaving 17 bases between. Per germline, CDR1 SNHLY and CDR2 FYNNEI. The CDR3 DNA reads as TGTGCCAGCAGGCAGACAGGAACTGCAACCTACGAGCAGTACTTC. It codes for CASRQTGTATYEQYF.

The rearrangement uses TRBV28 and TRBJ2-5; TRBD2 is a possible D gene (7 bases). V was shortened by 6 bases and J by 1 base, with 15 bases between the two germline ends. The CDR3 consists of 15 residues. In germline, CDR1 is MDHEN, CDR2 SYDVKM. The CDR3, as DNA: TGTGCCAGCAGGGTGGGAGGGGGGATCCAAGAGACCCAGTACTTC. Protein: CASRVGGGIQETQYF.

This chain connects TRBV6-6 to TRBJ2-7, with 12 bases identical to TRBD2. In germline, CDR1 is MNHNY, CDR2 SVGAGI (reference sequence). CDR3 length: 15 amino acids. Trimming removed 2 bases from V and 4 bases from J; junction bases left unmatched: 3. The CDR3 protein is CASSYLGTSGYEQYF. The CDR3, as DNA: TGTGCCAGCAGTTACCTCGGGACTAGCGGGTACGAGCAGTACTTC.